The clone carrying this T cell receptor beta chain turned up a few times. The data derive from a study of T cell repertoires in cytomegalovirus infection. Study as a whole: Based on public TCR beta signatures, there were indications of CMV infection and of a matching HLA type.

Using its own MiXCR run on the reads, TCRdb lists one record per CDR3 protein. The sample gives roughly 230,000 distinct CDR3 sequences, under 25% of which show up once; around a sixth is in the top ten. Trimming took 7 bases from V and 4 from J, leaving 12 bases between them. Germline assignment: CDR1 SGHRS and CDR2 YFSETQ. The CDR3 has 13 amino acids. Material: CD8+ T cells from PBMCs. The J gene is TRBJ1-5, the V gene TRBV5-1; D is unclear. This TCR was recovered from a human donor in good health (CMV status not recorded). Some clones in this sample may be carry-over from other donors' samples. CDR3 residues: CASRVDSNQPQHF. DNA of the CDR3: TGCGCCAGCCGGGTGGACTCTAATCAGCCCCAGCATTTT.